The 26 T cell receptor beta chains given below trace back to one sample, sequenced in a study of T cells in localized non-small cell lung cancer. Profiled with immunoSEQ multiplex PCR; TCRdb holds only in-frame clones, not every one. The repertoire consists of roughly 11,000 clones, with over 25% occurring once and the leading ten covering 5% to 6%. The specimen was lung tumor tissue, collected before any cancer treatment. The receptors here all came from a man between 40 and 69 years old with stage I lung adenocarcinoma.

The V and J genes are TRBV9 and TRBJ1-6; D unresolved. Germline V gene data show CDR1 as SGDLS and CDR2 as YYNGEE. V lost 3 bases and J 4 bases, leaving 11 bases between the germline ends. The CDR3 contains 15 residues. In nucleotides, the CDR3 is TGTGCCAGCAGCGCGGGCCCCCAATATAATTCACCCCTCCACTTT. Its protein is CASSAGPQYNSPLHF.

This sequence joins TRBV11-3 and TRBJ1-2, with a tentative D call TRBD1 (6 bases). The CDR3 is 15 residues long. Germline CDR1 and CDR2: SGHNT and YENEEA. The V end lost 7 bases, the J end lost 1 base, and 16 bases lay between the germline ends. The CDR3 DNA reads TGTGCCAGCACACAGGGCGTCTCTATTAACTATGGCTACACCTTC. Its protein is CASTQGVSINYGYTF.

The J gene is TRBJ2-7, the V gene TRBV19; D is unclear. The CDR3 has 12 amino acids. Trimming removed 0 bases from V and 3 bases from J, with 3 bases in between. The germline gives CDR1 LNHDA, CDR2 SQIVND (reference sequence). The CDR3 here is CASSIDGYEQYF. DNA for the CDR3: TGTGCCAGTAGTATAGACGGCTACGAGCAGTACTTC. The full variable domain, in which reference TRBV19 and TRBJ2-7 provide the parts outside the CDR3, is DGGITQSPKYLFRKEGQNVTLSCEQNLNHDAMYWYRQDPGQGLRLIYYSQIVNDFQKGDIAEGYSVSREKKESFPLTVTSAQKNPTAFYLCASSIDGYEQYFGPGTRLTVT.

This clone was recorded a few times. The CDR3 sequence is CASSLVLQVRETQYF. CDR3 nucleotides: TGTGCCAGCAGCTTAGTCCTTCAGGTCCGGGAGACCCAGTACTTC. The chain combines TRBV11-3 with TRBJ2-5; D unclear. This CDR3 spans 15 amino acids. The germline V gene has CDR1 SGHNT and CDR2 YENEEA. The V gene lost 1 base and the J gene lost 5 bases, with 14 bases spanning the gap.

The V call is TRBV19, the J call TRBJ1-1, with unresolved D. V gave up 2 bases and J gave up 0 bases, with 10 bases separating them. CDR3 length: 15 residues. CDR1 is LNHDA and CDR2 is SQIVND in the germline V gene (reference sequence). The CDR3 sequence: CASSITGIMNTEAFF. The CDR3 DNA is TGTGCCAGTAGTATAACCGGAATTATGAACACTGAAGCTTTCTTT.

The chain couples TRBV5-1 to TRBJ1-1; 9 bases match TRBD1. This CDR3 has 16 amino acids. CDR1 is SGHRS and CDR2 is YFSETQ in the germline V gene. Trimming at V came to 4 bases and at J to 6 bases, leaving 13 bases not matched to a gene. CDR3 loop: CASSPDRGYGIAEAFF. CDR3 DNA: TGCGCCAGCAGCCCCGACAGGGGGTATGGTATAGCTGAAGCTTTCTTT.

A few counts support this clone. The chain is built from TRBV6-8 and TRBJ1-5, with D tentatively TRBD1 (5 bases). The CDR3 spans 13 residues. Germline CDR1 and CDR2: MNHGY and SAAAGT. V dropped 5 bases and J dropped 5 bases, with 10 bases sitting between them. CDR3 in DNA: TGTGCCAGCAGTCCAGGGCGTCATCAGCCCCAGCATTTT. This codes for CASSPGRHQPQHF.

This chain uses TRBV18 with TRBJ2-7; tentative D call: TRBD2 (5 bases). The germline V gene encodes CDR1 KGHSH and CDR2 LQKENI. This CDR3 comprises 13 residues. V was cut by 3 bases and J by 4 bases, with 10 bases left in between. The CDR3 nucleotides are TGTGCCAGCTCACCTCTTCCGGGGTACGAGCAGTACTTC. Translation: CASSPLPGYEQYF.

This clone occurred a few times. The CDR3 protein is CAWSVIEDGGLFF. CDR3 DNA: TGTGCCTGGAGTGTAATAGAGGACGGGGGACTGTTTTTT. The rearrangement links TRBV30 to TRBJ1-4; possible D gene TRBD1, 5 bases. Per germline, CDR1 GTSNPN and CDR2 SVGIG (reference sequence). V lost 0 bases and J 13 bases, leaving 15 bases between the germline ends. This CDR3 comprises 13 residues.

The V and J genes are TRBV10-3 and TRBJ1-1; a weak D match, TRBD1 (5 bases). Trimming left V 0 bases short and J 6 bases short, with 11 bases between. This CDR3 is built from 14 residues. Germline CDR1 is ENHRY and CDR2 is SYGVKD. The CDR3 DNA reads TGTGCCATCAGTGAGTCGGTAAAAGGGGCTGAAGCTTTCTTT. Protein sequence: CAISESVKGAEAFF.

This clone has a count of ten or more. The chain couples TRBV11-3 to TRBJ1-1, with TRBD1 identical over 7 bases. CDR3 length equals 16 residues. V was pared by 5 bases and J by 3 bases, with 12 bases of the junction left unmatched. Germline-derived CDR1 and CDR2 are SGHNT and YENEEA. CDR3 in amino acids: CASSPGVGTVYTEAFF. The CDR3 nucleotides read TGTGCCAGCAGCCCCGGGGTTGGGACAGTCTACACTGAAGCTTTCTTT.

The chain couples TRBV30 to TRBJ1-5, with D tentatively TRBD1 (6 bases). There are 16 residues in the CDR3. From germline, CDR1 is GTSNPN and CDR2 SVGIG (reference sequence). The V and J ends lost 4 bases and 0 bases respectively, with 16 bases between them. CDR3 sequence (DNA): TGTGCCTGGATCCAGGACAGTGGGAATAGCAATCAGCCCCAGCATTTT. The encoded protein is CAWIQDSGNSNQPQHF.

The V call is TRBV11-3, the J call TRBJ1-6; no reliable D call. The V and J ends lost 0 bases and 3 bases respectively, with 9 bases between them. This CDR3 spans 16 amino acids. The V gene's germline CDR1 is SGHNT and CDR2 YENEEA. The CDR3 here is CASSLDRTGYNSPLHF. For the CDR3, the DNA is TGTGCCAGCAGCTTAGATCGGACGGGCTATAATTCACCCCTCCACTTT.

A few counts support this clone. The CDR3 is CASSISGGVDTQYF. The DNA of the CDR3 is TGTGCCAGCAGTATTAGCGGGGGGGTTGATACGCAGTATTTT. The chain links TRBV6-8 to TRBJ2-3, with TRBD2 matching 11 bases. Germline V lookup: CDR1 MNHGY, CDR2 SAAAGT. This CDR3 comprises 14 residues. V trimming: 5 bases; J trimming: 6 bases; junction bases outside the gene matches: 4.

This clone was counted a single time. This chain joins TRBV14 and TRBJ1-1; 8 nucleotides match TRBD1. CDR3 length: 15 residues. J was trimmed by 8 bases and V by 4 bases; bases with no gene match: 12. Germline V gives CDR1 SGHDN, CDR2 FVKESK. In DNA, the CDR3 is TGTGCCAGCAGCCTAATTGGACAGGGTGGAGCGGAAGCTTTCTTT. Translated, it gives CASSLIGQGGAEAFF.

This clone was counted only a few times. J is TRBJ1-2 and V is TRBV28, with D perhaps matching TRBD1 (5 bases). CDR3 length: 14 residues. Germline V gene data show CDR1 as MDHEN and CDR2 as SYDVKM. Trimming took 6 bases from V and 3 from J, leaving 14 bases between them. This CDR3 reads CASSSGTRDYGYTF. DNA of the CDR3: TGTGCCAGCAGCTCCGGGACGCGAGACTATGGCTACACCTTC.

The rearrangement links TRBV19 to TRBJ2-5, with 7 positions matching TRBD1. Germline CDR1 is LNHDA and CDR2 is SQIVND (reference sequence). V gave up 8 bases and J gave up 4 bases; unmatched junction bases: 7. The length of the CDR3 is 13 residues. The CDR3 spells CASESHRGETQYF. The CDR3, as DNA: TGTGCCAGTGAGTCCCACAGGGGAGAGACCCAGTACTTC.

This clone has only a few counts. In DNA, the CDR3 is TGTGCCAGCTCCCTGGACAGGGTTGGGGATTCACCCCTCCACTTT. The encoded protein is CASSLDRVGDSPLHF. The genes are TRBV18 and TRBJ1-6, with 8 bases matching TRBD1. V was pared by 6 bases and J by 8 bases, with 9 bases of the junction left unmatched. Germline values: CDR1 KGHSH, CDR2 LQKENI. The CDR3 extends over 15 amino acids. Combining the CDR3 with reference TRBV18 and TRBJ1-6 gives the whole variable domain NAGVMQNPRHLVRRRGQEARLRCSPMKGHSHVYWYRQLPEEGLKFMVYLQKENIIDESGMPKERFSAEFPKEGPSILRIQQVVRGDSAAYFCASSLDRVGDSPLHFGNGTRLTVT.

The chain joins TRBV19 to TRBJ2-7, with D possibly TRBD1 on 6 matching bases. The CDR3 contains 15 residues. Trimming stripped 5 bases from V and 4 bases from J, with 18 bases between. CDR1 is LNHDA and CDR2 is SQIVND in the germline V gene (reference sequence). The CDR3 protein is CASSSLRTDRYEQYF. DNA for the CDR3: TGTGCCAGTAGTTCTCTCCGGACAGACCGATACGAGCAGTACTTC. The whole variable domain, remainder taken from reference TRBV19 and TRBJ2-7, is DGGITQSPKYLFRKEGQNVTLSCEQNLNHDAMYWYRQDPGQGLRLIYYSQIVNDFQKGDIAEGYSVSREKKESFPLTVTSAQKNPTAFYLCASSSLRTDRYEQYFGPGTRLTVT.

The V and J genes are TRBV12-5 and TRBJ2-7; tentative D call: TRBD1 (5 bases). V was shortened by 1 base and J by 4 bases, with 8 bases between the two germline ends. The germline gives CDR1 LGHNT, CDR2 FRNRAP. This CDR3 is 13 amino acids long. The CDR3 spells CASGLGAGYEQYF. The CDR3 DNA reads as TGTGCTAGTGGTTTGGGGGCAGGGTACGAGCAGTACTTC.

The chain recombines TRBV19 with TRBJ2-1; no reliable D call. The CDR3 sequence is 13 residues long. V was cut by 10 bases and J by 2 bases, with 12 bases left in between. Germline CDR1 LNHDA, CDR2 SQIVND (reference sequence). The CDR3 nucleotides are TGTGCCACAGGTAGTTCCCCCTACAATGAGCAGTTCTTC. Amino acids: CATGSSPYNEQFF.

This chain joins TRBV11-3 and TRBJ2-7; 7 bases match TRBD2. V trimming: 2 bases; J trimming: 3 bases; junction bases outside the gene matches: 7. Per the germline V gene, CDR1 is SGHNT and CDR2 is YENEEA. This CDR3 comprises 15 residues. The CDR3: CASSLSEGRGYEQYF. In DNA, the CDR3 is TGTGCCAGCAGCTTATCCGAGGGGAGGGGCTACGAGCAGTACTTC. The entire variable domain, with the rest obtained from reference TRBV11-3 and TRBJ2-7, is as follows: EAGVVQSPRYKIIEKKQPVAFWCNPISGHNTLYWYLQNLGQGPELLIRYENEEAVDDSQLPKDRFSAERLKGVDSTLKIQPAELGDSAVYLCASSLSEGRGYEQYFGPGTRLTVT.

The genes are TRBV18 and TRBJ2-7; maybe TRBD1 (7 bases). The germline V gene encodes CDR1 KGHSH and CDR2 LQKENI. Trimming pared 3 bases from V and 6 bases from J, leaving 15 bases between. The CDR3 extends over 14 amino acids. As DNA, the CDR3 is TGTGCCAGCTCACCGCGACAGGGAGGTGGCGAGCAGTACTTC. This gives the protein CASSPRQGGGEQYF.

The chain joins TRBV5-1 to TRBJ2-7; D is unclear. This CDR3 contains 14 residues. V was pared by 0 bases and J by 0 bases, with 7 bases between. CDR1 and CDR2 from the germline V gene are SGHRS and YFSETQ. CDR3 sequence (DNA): TGCGCCAGCAGCTTGGAGCCGGACTCCTACGAGCAGTACTTC. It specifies CASSLEPDSYEQYF.

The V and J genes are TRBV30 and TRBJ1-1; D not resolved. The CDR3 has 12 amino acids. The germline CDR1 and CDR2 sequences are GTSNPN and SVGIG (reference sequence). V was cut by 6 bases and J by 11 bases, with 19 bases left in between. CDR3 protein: CACSLWTKEAFF. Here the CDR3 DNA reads TGTGCCTGTTCGTTATGGACTAAAGAGGCTTTCTTT.

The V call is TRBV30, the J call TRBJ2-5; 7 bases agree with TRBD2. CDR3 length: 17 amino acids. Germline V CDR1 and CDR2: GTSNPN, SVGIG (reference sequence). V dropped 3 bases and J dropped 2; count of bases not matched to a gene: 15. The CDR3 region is CAWSGEGGPRYQETQYF. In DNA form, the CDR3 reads TGTGCCTGGAGCGGGGAGGGAGGACCCCGCTATCAAGAGACCCAGTACTTC.